This is a list of T cell receptor beta chains from one sample in a study of T cells expressing NK-cell markers. TCRdb re-called the 5' RACE reads; every CDR3 protein appears as one record, without DNA. This listing includes 400,000 to 550,000 distinct CDR3 sequences. The sequenced sample was blood T cells: a sorted CD56 or NKG2C T cell subset, CD4+ or CD8+ T cells, or bulk PBMC T cells (not recorded which). These receptors were taken from a woman between 18 and 70 years old in good health. CDR3s include the opening cysteine and the closing phenylalanine or tryptophan. Fields, in order: V gene, J gene, CDR3 protein.

TRBV28	TRBJ2-3	CASSQGAPGGFRDTQYF
TRBV4-3	TRBJ1-2	CASSQDGGQGDYGYTF
TRBV6-2/TRBV6-3	TRBJ2-7	CASRKGQGGYEQYF
TRBV5-8	TRBJ1-1	CASSAWGLNTEAFF
TRBV12-3/TRBV12-4	TRBJ2-1	CASMWSYEQFF
TRBV20-1	TRBJ2-5	CSASESLYARETQYF
TRBV7-9	TRBJ2-7	CASSLPTRDTNSYEQYF
TRBV7-3	TRBJ2-1	CASSLSTGNEQFF
TRBV12-3/TRBV12-4	TRBJ1-5	CASSFEANQPQHF
TRBV20-1	TRBJ1-1	CSAGGPRGGTEAFF